The 26 T cell receptor beta chains reported below all come from one sample, sequenced in a study of blood T cell repertoires in COVID-19. Clones were sequenced by immunoSEQ multiplex PCR, and TCRdb holds only the in-frame ones, with some missing. The data contain about 100,000 clones, 70% to 90% of them singletons. Sequencing used peripheral blood. These receptors originate from a man in his fifties or sixties with active or convalescent COVID-19.

The J gene is TRBJ1-4, the V gene TRBV5-8; no reliable D call. CDR1 SGHTS and CDR2 YDEGEE come from the germline V gene. CDR3 length equals 13 residues. In DNA, the CDR3 is TGTGCTAACGGGCGGGGTCGAGATGAAAAACTGTTTTTT. Translation: CANGRGRDEKLFF.

This rearrangement joins TRBV5-1 to TRBJ1-2, with D hard to call. The germline V gene encodes CDR1 SGHRS and CDR2 YFSETQ. V dropped 4 bases and J dropped 8 bases, with 18 bases sitting between them. CDR3 length: 14 amino acids. This CDR3 reads CASSLLDPRIGYTF. Here the CDR3 DNA reads TGCGCCAGCAGCCTTCTCGACCCCAGGATCGGCTACACCTTC.

This clone was seen a few times. The CDR3 loop is CATSGRSGRTQPQHF. In DNA form, the CDR3 reads TGTGCCACCAGCGGTAGATCAGGGAGGACTCAGCCCCAGCATTTT. The rearrangement uses TRBV15 and TRBJ1-5, with D possibly being TRBD1 (5 bases). The CDR3 spans 15 residues. The V end lost 5 bases, the J end lost 6 bases, and 17 bases lay between the germline ends. CDR1 LNHNV and CDR2 YYDKDF come from the germline V gene (reference sequence).

The genes are TRBV5-1 and TRBJ2-3; 13 bases align to TRBD2. Losses at the gene ends were 4 bases for V and 0 bases for J; bases not matched to a gene: 5. This CDR3 spans 17 amino acids. The V gene's germline CDR1 is SGHRS and CDR2 YFSETQ. The CDR3 loop is CASSPGLAGFSTDTQYF. CDR3 nucleotide sequence: TGCGCCAGCAGCCCGGGACTAGCGGGATTCAGCACAGATACGCAGTATTTT.

CDR3 nucleotide sequence: TGTGCCAGCAGTTTCGAGCGGGAGGGCCAAGTCACGCAGTATTTT. It encodes CASSFEREGQVTQYF. The V and J genes are TRBV28 and TRBJ2-3; TRBD2 aligns across 10 bases. Germline trimming cut 3 bases from V and 9 bases from J; bases unmatched to any gene: 9. The CDR3 has 15 amino acids. The germline CDR1 and CDR2 sequences are MDHEN and SYDVKM. Combining the CDR3 with reference TRBV28 and TRBJ2-3 gives the whole variable domain DVKVTQSSRYLVKRTGEKVFLECVQDMDHENMFWYRQDPGLGLRLIYFSYDVKMKEKGDIPEGYSVSREKKERFSLILESASTNQTSMYLCASSFEREGQVTQYFGPGTRLTVL.

The chain is built from TRBV28 and TRBJ1-6; D might be TRBD1 (6 bases). Trimming took 4 bases from V and 11 from J, leaving 18 bases between them. This CDR3 has 15 amino acids. Germline V gives CDR1 MDHEN, CDR2 SYDVKM. The CDR3 spells CASSSPGQGWPPLHF. The CDR3 DNA follows: TGTGCCAGCAGTTCTCCGGGACAAGGATGGCCACCCCTCCACTTT.

This clone came up once. The chain recombines TRBV5-1 with TRBJ2-3; the match to TRBD1 covers 9 bases. With 2 bases clipped from V and 6 bases from J, the junction kept 7 bases outside the gene matches. Germline values: CDR1 SGHRS, CDR2 YFSETQ. The CDR3 consists of 15 residues. The CDR3 nucleotides are TGCGCCAGCAGCTTACAGCCACAGGGGGCGGATACGCAGTATTTT. Amino acids: CASSLQPQGADTQYF.

The chain joins TRBV20-1 to TRBJ2-1, with TRBD2 matching over 12 bases. The CDR3 is 16 amino acids. With V trimmed by 3 bases and J by 7 bases, 10 bases remained unmatched. CDR1 is DFQATT and CDR2 is SNEGSKA in the germline V gene (reference sequence). This CDR3 reads CSASELAGGVGNEQFF. CDR3 DNA: TGCAGTGCTAGTGAACTAGCGGGAGGAGTAGGAAATGAGCAGTTCTTC.

The chain carries TRBV5-1 and TRBJ1-4; 7 positions agree with TRBD1. The germline CDR1 and CDR2 sequences are SGHRS and YFSETQ. This CDR3 is built from 15 residues. The V gene end was trimmed by 0 bases and the J gene end by 3 bases; junction bases not matched to a gene: 2. DNA for the CDR3: TGCGCCAGCAGCTTGGAAGGGACAGCTAATGAAAAACTGTTTTTT. Translating it yields CASSLEGTANEKLFF.

This chain joins TRBV11-2 and TRBJ2-7; D perhaps matches TRBD2 (6 bases). Per the germline V gene, CDR1 is SGHAT and CDR2 is FQNNGV. CDR3 size: 15 residues. The V gene lost 1 base and the J gene lost 6 bases, with 16 bases spanning the gap. The CDR3 sequence is CASSLGGRQRVEQYF. The CDR3 DNA reads as TGTGCCAGCAGCTTAGGTGGGAGGCAGCGGGTCGAGCAGTACTTC.

This rearrangement joins TRBV15 to TRBJ1-1, with unresolved D. CDR3 size: 17 residues. The V and J ends lost 5 bases and 0 bases respectively, with 19 bases between them. CDR1 is LNHNV, CDR2 YYDKDF, per germline (reference sequence). The CDR3 is CATSPRYPVRVNTEAFF. The DNA of the CDR3 is TGTGCCACCAGCCCAAGGTACCCAGTACGGGTGAACACTGAAGCTTTCTTT.

The CDR3 is CASSYAVGGNQNNEQFF. CDR3 coding DNA: TGCGCCAGCAGCTACGCGGTCGGCGGAAACCAGAACAATGAGCAGTTCTTC. The chain carries TRBV5-1 and TRBJ2-1; D unclear. Trimming removed 3 bases at V and 5 bases at J, with 21 bases between. The CDR3 consists of 17 residues. The germline V gene encodes CDR1 SGHRS and CDR2 YFSETQ.

This chain connects TRBV2 to TRBJ2-5, with 8 bases matching TRBD2. Germline V gene lookup returns CDR1 SNHLY and CDR2 FYNNEI. The CDR3 length is 14 residues. Trimming cost V 7 bases and J 6 bases; bases outside gene matches: 10. The CDR3 DNA reads as TGTGCCAGCATCGAAGCGGGAGTACTCCAGACCCAGTACTTC. Translating it yields CASIEAGVLQTQYF.

The chain couples TRBV19 to TRBJ2-3, with 9 nucleotides matching TRBD2. Germline CDR1 reads LNHDA; CDR2 reads SQIVND (reference sequence). V gave up 5 bases and J gave up 5 bases; unmatched junction bases: 2. The CDR3 sequence is 13 residues long. CDR3: CASSLLAGDTQYF. The CDR3 DNA sequence: TGTGCCAGTAGTCTACTAGCGGGAGATACGCAGTATTTT.

The chain joins TRBV5-1 to TRBJ1-5, with a possible D match to TRBD1 (6 bases). Deletions cut 4 bases from V and 4 bases from J, with 12 bases between. The germline V gene has CDR1 SGHRS and CDR2 YFSETQ. This CDR3 is 14 amino acids long. The CDR3 loop reads CASSLGRGNQPQHF. CDR3 nucleotides: TGCGCCAGCAGCCTTGGTAGGGGGAATCAGCCCCAGCATTTT.

V usage is TRBV30 and J usage is TRBJ2-1, with D possibly TRBD1 on 7 matching bases. This CDR3 is 12 amino acids long. CDR1 is GTSNPN and CDR2 is SVGIG in the germline V gene (reference sequence). V was clipped by 3 bases and J by 7 bases, with 10 bases between them. The CDR3 loop is CAWSRGANEQFF. CDR3 DNA sequence: TGTGCCTGGAGCAGGGGGGCGAATGAGCAGTTCTTC.

This chain uses TRBV10-2 with TRBJ2-6, with 8 bases fitting TRBD1. V lost 3 bases and J lost 2; bases outside the gene matches: 9. Germline CDR1 is WSHSY and CDR2 is SAAADI. CDR3 length: 18 amino acids. CDR3 bases: TGCGCCAGCAGTGACCGGGACAGGCTTACTCCTGGGGCCAACGTCCTGACTTTC. Translating it yields CASSDRDRLTPGANVLTF.

This clone has just one count. This chain uses TRBV19 with TRBJ2-1, with TRBD2 matching over 10 bases. The V gene end was trimmed by 5 bases and the J gene end by 2 bases; junction bases not matched to a gene: 9. The CDR3 totals 17 residues. Germline values: CDR1 LNHDA, CDR2 SQIVND (reference sequence). The CDR3 loop is CASSQQPSGRAYNEQFF. CDR3 nucleotide sequence: TGTGCCAGTAGTCAGCAGCCTAGCGGGAGAGCCTACAATGAGCAGTTCTTC.

This chain links TRBV7-8 with TRBJ2-1; 9 bases agree with TRBD2. Germline CDR1 SGHVS, CDR2 FQNEAQ. This CDR3 comprises 17 residues. Trimming removed 4 bases from V and 7 bases from J; junction bases left unmatched: 14. The CDR3 reads CASSSLGGTSPANEQFF. CDR3 nucleotide sequence: TGTGCCAGCAGCTCCCTCGGGGGGACTAGCCCTGCGAATGAGCAGTTCTTC.

The chain uses TRBV24-1 and TRBJ2-3; 8 bases agree with TRBD2. Losses at the gene ends were 5 bases for V and 3 bases for J; bases not matched to a gene: 9. The CDR3 spans 16 residues. Germline lookup yields CDR1 KGHDR and CDR2 SFDVKD. In DNA form, the CDR3 reads TGTGCCACCAGTGCTCGGGAGGGAGGGCCGACAGATACGCAGTATTTT. Translated, it gives CATSAREGGPTDTQYF.

The rearrangement links TRBV6-2 or TRBV6-3 to TRBJ2-5; possibly TRBD1 for D (6 bases). The CDR3 sequence is 15 residues long. Germline values: CDR1 MNHEY, CDR2 SVGEGT. The V end was cut by 5 bases, the J end by 2 bases, with 15 bases between. The CDR3 reads CASSVETGIQETQYF. The CDR3 DNA sequence: TGTGCCAGCAGTGTAGAGACAGGTATACAAGAGACCCAGTACTTC.

The J gene is TRBJ1-1, the V gene TRBV15, with D hard to call. The CDR3 contains 15 residues. V dropped 5 bases and J dropped 5 bases, with 18 bases sitting between them. From germline, CDR1 is LNHNV and CDR2 YYDKDF (reference sequence). CDR3 DNA: TGTGCCACCAGCCGACTTCTTCCCAGATCTACTGAAGCTTTCTTT. This sequence encodes CATSRLLPRSTEAFF.

The chain uses TRBV6-5 and TRBJ2-7, with D maybe TRBD2 (5 bases). V was shortened by 6 bases and J by 7 bases, with 16 bases between the two germline ends. The CDR3 runs to 13 residues. The germline gives CDR1 MNHEY, CDR2 SVGAGI. For the CDR3, the DNA is TGTGCCAGCAGGCGGGTGACCCCCCTGGAGCAGTACTTC. Translated, it gives CASRRVTPLEQYF.

This rearrangement joins TRBV7-9 to TRBJ2-5; 12 positions match TRBD2. The J segment lost 2 bases and the V segment lost 3 bases, leaving 4 bases of the junction unmatched. Germline lookup yields CDR1 SEHNR and CDR2 FQNEAQ (reference sequence). The length of the CDR3 is 16 residues. CDR3: CASSLTSGRYQETQYF. CDR3 in DNA: TGTGCCAGCAGCTTGACTAGCGGGAGATATCAAGAGACCCAGTACTTC.

This clone was observed once. The J gene is TRBJ1-5, the V gene TRBV19, with D tentatively TRBD1 (5 bases). V lost 5 bases and J lost 2, with 13 bases in between. Germline-derived CDR1 and CDR2 are LNHDA and SQIVND (reference sequence). This CDR3 contains 15 residues. CDR3 sequence: CASSWGVGGNQPQHF. In DNA, the CDR3 is TGTGCCAGTAGTTGGGGGGTGGGAGGCAATCAGCCCCAGCATTTT.

The rearrangement uses TRBV7-9 and TRBJ1-1, with D maybe TRBD1 (6 bases). The germline V gene has CDR1 SEHNR and CDR2 FQNEAQ (reference sequence). The CDR3 covers 14 residues. V shed 6 bases and J shed 0 bases, with 11 bases lying between them. The chain's CDR3 is CASRPQGVNTEAFF. The CDR3 region has the DNA TGTGCCAGCAGACCACAGGGCGTGAACACTGAAGCTTTCTTT.